This record looks at one TCR beta chain sequence and its context. What it recognizes is unknown. This sample is part of a study of long-term antiretroviral therapy in people with HIV. Findings and caveats of the study: HIV repertoire CDR3 lengths ranged less widely than those of controls. Pre-ART expanded clones dominated the repertoire at every time point. Subsequent to ART, diversity was augmented yet persisted below that of transplant donor controls.

Assay version v3.0 of immunoSEQ was used, and it was run at survey level. Only in-frame clones appear in the TCRdb table, and some are missing; sequencing was by immunoSEQ multiplex PCR. The table includes 20,000 to 25,000 clones, more than 85% detected once. Treatment locations for all participants with HIV were in the United States. The junction had 12 bases not matched to a gene; V was cut back by 5 bases and J by 6 bases. Looked up from germline, CDR1 is SEHNR and CDR2 is FQNEAQ (reference sequence). The CDR3 totals 16 residues. This sequence originates from a woman between 35 and 50 years old with HIV. This sequence joins TRBV7-9 and TRBJ1-2, with 10 bases matching TRBD1. Sequencing was performed on unsorted PBMCs, taken 7.6 years after starting antiretroviral therapy. The CDR3 nucleotides read TGTGCCAGCAGCCCTGGCCCGGGACAGGGGATCGATGGCTACACCTTC. This encodes CASSPGPGQGIDGYTF.